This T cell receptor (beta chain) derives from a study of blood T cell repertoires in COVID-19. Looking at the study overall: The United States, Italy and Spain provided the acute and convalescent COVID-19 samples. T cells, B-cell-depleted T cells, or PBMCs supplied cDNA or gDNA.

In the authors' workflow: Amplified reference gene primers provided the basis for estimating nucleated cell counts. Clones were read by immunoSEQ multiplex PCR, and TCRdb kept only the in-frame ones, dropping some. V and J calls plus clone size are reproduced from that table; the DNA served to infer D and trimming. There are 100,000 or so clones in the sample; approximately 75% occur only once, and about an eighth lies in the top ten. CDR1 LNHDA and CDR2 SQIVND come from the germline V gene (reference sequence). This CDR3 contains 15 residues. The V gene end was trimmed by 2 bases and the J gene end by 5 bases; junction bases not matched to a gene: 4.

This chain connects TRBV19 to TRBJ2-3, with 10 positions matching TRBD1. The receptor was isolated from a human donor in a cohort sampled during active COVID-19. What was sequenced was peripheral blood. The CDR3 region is CASSIPGQGIDTQYF. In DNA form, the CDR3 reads TGTGCCAGTAGTATACCGGGACAGGGGATAGATACGCAGTATTTT.